This entry lists 7 T cell receptor beta chains sequenced from one sample in a study of Tregs in tolerant kidney transplant recipients (dated by TCRdb to the late 2010s). The protocol used for the library was the immunoSEQ multiplex PCR assay. Held by TCRdb, this immuneACCESS table contains in-frame sequences only and omits some clones. Under half of the omission traces to an unresolved V gene where checked; the cause of the rest is unknown. A total of 40,000 to 50,000 clones appear in this sample, about 89% of them only once. The top ten clones comprise 0.7% of the sample. Sequences were obtained from Tregs from blood. The receptors here all came from a human donor in good health.

This chain joins TRBV6-1 and TRBJ2-7, with TRBD2 matching over 12 bases. Per germline, CDR1 MNHNS and CDR2 SASEGT. The CDR3 contains 16 residues. Trimming removed 2 bases from V and 5 bases from J; junction bases left unmatched: 7. The DNA for the CDR3 is TGTGCCAGCAGTGAAAGAGGACTAGCGGGGATCAACGAGCAGTACTTC. Encoded protein: CASSERGLAGINEQYF.

This sequence joins TRBV19 and TRBJ2-5; unclear D gene. Germline V gene data show CDR1 as LNHDA and CDR2 as SQIVND (reference sequence). V lost 4 bases, J lost 5 bases, and 14 bases lay in between. The length of the CDR3 is 14 residues. CDR3 bases: TGTGCCAGTAGTACTGTCCATGCTGGGGAGACCCAGTACTTC. Translated, it gives CASSTVHAGETQYF.

This CDR3 reads CASTLFRDRGRISGNTIYF. The CDR3, as DNA: TGTGCCAGCACCCTCTTCCGGGACAGGGGGCGAATAAGTGGAAACACCATATATTTT. The V and J genes are TRBV28 and TRBJ1-3, with 12 bases aligning to TRBD1. Trimming took 7 bases from V and 3 from J; bases not matched to a gene: 16. CDR1 and CDR2 from the germline V gene are MDHEN and SYDVKM. This CDR3 comprises 19 residues.

The chain couples TRBV15 to TRBJ2-7, with 11 positions matching TRBD2. Trimming at V came to 0 bases and at J to 5 bases, leaving 9 bases not matched to a gene. Germline CDR1 LNHNV, CDR2 YYDKDF (reference sequence). CDR3 length: 17 residues. The DNA for the CDR3 is TGTGCCACCAGCAGAGATAAACTAGCGGGAGCGTTCGACGAGCAGTACTTC. It is translated as CATSRDKLAGAFDEQYF. Using reference TRBV15 and TRBJ2-7 for the parts outside the CDR3, the full variable domain is DAMVIQNPRYQVTQFGKPVTLSCSQTLNHNVMYWYQQKSSQAPKLLFHYYDKDFNNEADTPDNFQSRRPNTSFCFLDIRSPGLGDTAMYLCATSRDKLAGAFDEQYFGPGTRLTVT.

CDR3 DNA sequence: TGCGCCAGCAGCCTCCCGCAGGGGGCTAATGACGAGCAGTACTTC. Translated: CASSLPQGANDEQYF. This rearrangement joins TRBV5-1 to TRBJ2-7; 8 nucleotides align to TRBD1. CDR3 length: 15 residues. V trimming: 4 bases; J trimming: 5 bases; junction bases outside the gene matches: 11. CDR1 and CDR2 (germline): SGHRS, YFSETQ.

The CDR3 protein is CASSDPLEQYF. The CDR3 bases are TGTGCCAGCAGTGACCCTCTCGAGCAGTACTTC. This chain uses TRBV6-1 with TRBJ2-7; D gene unclear. Trimming cost V 3 bases and J 6 bases, with 6 bases left between them. This CDR3 region has 11 residues. The germline V gene has CDR1 MNHNS and CDR2 SASEGT.

The rearrangement uses TRBV18 and TRBJ2-5; TRBD1 matches 10 bases. The CDR3 is made up of 16 amino acids. Germline CDR1 is KGHSH and CDR2 is LQKENI. V was pared by 5 bases and J by 2 bases, with 8 bases of the junction left unmatched. CDR3 in DNA: TGTGCCAGCTCAGATCGGGGACAGGGGACTCAAGAGACCCAGTACTTC. Translating gives CASSDRGQGTQETQYF.